The 3 T cell receptor beta chains below come from one sample, sequenced in a study of cytomegalovirus exposure and HLA in healthy donors. With 60 Vbeta and 13 Jbeta primers, the PCR was carried out. Assay: immunoSEQ multiplex PCR; the TCRdb copy retains only in-frame clones and omits some. This sample yields about 170,000 clones, of which about 81% are seen a single time; approximately 2.1% belongs to the top ten. Sequencing was done on a sample of PBMCs. The source of these receptors is a woman aged 18-30 years in good health and CMV-seronegative.

The chain combines TRBV6-6 with TRBJ2-1; D gene unclear. Germline values: CDR1 MNHNY, CDR2 SVGAGI (reference sequence). The CDR3 contains 13 residues. Trimming took 3 bases from V and 5 from J, leaving 8 bases between them. In DNA form, the CDR3 reads TGTGCCAGCAGTTATGAGCGAGACAATGAGCAGTTCTTC. Its translation is CASSYERDNEQFF.

V is TRBV5-1 and J is TRBJ1-1, with D perhaps matching TRBD1 (5 bases). CDR3 length: 14 residues. Germline CDR1 SGHRS, CDR2 YFSETQ. Trimming removed 2 bases from V and 1 base from J, with 9 bases in between. The CDR3 is CASSLGARNTEAFF. The CDR3, as DNA: TGCGCCAGCAGCTTAGGGGCAAGGAACACTGAAGCTTTCTTT. The full variable domain, rest sourced from reference TRBV5-1 and TRBJ1-1, is KAGVTQTPRYLIKTRGQQVTLSCSPISGHRSVSWYQQTPGQGLQFLFEYFSETQRNKGNFPGRFSGRQFSNSRSEMNVSTLELGDSALYLCASSLGARNTEAFFGQGTRLTVV.

The chain has TRBV28 and TRBJ1-2; 8 positions agree with TRBD1. CDR3 length: 14 residues. The J segment lost 7 bases and the V segment lost 3 bases, leaving 7 bases of the junction unmatched. The germline CDR1 and CDR2 sequences are MDHEN and SYDVKM. Here the CDR3 reads CASSFLDRGGGYTF. The DNA for the CDR3 is TGTGCCAGCAGTTTCCTCGACAGGGGAGGTGGCTACACCTTC.